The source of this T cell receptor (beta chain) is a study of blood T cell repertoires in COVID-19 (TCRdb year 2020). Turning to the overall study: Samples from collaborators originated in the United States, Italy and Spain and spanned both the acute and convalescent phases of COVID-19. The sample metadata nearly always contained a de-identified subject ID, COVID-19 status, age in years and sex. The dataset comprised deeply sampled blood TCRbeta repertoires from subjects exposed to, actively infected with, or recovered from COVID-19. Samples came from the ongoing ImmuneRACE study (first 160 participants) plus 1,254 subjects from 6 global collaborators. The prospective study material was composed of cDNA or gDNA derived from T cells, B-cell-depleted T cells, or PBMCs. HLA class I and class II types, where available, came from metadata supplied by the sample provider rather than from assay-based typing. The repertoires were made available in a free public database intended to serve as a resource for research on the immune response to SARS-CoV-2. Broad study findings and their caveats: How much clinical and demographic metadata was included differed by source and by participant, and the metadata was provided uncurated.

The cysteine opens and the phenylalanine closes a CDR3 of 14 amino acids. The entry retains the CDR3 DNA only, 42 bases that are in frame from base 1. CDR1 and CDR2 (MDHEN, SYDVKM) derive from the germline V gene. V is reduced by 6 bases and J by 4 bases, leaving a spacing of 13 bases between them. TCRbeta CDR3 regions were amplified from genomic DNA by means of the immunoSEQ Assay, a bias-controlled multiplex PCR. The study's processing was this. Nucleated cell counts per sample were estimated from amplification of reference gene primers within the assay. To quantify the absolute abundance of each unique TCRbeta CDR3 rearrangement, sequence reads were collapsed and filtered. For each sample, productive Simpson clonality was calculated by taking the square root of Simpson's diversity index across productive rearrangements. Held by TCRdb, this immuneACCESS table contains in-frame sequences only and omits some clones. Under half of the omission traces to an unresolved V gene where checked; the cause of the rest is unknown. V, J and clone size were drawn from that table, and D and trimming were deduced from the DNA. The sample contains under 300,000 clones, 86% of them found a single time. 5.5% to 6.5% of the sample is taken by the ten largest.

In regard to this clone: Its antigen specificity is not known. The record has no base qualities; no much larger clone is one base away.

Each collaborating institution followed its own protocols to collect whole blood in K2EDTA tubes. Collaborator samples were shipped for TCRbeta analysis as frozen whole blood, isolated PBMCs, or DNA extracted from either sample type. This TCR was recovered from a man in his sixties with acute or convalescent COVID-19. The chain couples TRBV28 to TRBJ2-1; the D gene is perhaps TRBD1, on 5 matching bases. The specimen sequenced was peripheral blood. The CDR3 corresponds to CASRPVTDYNEQFF. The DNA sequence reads TGTGCCAGCAGGCCTGTGACAGATTACAATGAGCAGTTCTTC. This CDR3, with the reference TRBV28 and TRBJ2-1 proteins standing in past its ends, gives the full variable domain DVKVTQSSRYLVKRTGEKVFLECVQDMDHENMFWYRQDPGLGLRLIYFSYDVKMKEKGDIPEGYSVSREKKERFSLILESASTNQTSMYLCASRPVTDYNEQFFGPGTRLTVL.